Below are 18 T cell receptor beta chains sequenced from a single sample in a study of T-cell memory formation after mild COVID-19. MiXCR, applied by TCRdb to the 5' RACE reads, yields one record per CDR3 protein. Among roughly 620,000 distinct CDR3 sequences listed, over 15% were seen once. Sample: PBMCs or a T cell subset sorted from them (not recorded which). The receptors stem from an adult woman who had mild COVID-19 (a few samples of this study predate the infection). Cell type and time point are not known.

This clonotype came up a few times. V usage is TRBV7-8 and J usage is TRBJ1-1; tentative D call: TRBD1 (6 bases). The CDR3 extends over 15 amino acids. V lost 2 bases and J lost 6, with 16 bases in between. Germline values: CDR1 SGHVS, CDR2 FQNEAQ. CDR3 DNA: TGTGCCAGCAGCTTAATGACAGGATTAAGGGCTGAAGCTTTCTTT. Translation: CASSLMTGLRAEAFF.

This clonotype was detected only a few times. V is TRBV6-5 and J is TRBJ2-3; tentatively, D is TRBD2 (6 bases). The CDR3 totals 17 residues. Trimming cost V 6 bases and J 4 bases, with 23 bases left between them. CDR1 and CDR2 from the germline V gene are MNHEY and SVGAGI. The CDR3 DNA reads TGTGCCAGCAGCCCTCCCTTGGGGCGGGGTAGGTCAGATACGCAGTATTTT. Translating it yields CASSPPLGRGRSDTQYF.

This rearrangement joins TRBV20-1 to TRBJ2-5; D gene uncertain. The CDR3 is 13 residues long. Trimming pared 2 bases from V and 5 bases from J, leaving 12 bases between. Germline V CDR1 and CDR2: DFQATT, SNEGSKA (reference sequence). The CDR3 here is CSARLPGWETQYF. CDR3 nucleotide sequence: TGCAGTGCTAGACTGCCCGGCTGGGAGACCCAGTACTTC.

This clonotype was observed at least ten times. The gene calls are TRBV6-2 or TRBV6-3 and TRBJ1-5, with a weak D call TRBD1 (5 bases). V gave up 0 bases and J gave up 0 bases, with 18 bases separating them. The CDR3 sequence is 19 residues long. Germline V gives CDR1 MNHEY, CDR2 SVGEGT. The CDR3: CASSYSVGAGKYSNQPQHF. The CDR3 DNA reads TGTGCCAGCAGTTACTCGGTCGGGGCAGGGAAGTATAGCAATCAGCCCCAGCATTTT.

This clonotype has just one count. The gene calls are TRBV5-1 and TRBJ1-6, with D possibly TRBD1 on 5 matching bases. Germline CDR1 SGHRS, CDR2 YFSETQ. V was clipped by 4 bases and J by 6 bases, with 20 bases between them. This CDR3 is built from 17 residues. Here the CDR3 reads CASSESGSSTPNSPLHF. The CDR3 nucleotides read TGCGCCAGCAGCGAGTCAGGGAGCAGCACCCCTAATTCACCCCTCCACTTT.

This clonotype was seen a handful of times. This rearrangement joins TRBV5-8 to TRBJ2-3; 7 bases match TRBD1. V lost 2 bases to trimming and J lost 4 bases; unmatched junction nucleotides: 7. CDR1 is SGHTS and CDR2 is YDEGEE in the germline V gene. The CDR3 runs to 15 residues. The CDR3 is CASSFGQALSDTQYF. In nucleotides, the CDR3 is TGTGCCAGCAGCTTTGGACAGGCGTTGTCAGATACGCAGTATTTT.

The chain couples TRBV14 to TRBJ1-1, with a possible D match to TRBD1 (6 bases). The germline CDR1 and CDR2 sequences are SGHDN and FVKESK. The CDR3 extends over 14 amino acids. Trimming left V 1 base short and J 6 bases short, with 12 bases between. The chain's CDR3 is CASSQVRTGSEAFF. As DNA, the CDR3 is TGTGCCAGCAGCCAAGTGCGCACAGGGTCTGAAGCTTTCTTT.

The CDR3 DNA follows: TGTGCCAGCAGTTACTCGAGGCAGGCCTATGGCTACACCTTC. This gives the protein CASSYSRQAYGYTF. This sequence joins TRBV6-5 and TRBJ1-2; D not certain. Germline CDR1 reads MNHEY; CDR2 reads SVGAGI. CDR3 length: 14 residues. V dropped 0 bases and J dropped 4 bases, with 9 bases sitting between them.

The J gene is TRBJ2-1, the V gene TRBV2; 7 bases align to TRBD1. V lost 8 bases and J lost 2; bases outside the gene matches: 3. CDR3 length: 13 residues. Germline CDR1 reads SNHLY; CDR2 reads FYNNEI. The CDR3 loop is CASAGTAYNEQFF. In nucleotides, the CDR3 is TGTGCCAGCGCCGGGACAGCCTACAATGAGCAGTTCTTC.

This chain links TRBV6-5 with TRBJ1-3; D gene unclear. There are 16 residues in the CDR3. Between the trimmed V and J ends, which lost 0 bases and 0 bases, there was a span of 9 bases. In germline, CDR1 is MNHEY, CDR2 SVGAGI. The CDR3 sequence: CASSYSPALSGNTIYF. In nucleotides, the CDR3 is TGTGCCAGCAGTTACTCTCCGGCCCTCTCTGGAAACACCATATATTTT.

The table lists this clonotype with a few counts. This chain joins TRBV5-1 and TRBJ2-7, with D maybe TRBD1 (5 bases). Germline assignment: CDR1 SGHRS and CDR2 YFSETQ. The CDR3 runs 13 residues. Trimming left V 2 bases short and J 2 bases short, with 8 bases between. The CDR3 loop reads CASSFDSTYEQYF. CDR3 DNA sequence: TGCGCCAGCAGCTTCGACAGTACCTACGAGCAGTACTTC. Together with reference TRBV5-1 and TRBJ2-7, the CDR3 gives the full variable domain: KAGVTQTPRYLIKTRGQQVTLSCSPISGHRSVSWYQQTPGQGLQFLFEYFSETQRNKGNFPGRFSGRQFSNSRSEMNVSTLELGDSALYLCASSFDSTYEQYFGPGTRLTVT.

Written as DNA, the CDR3 is TGTGCCAGCAGGGGGGCAGGGGGCGCCCCGAGGACTGAAGCTTTCTTT. Translated: CASRGAGGAPRTEAFF. The V gene is TRBV6-1, the J gene TRBJ1-1, with TRBD1 identical over 8 bases. CDR1 is MNHNS, CDR2 SASEGT, per germline. Germline trimming cut 6 bases from V and 5 bases from J; bases unmatched to any gene: 14. CDR3 length: 16 residues.

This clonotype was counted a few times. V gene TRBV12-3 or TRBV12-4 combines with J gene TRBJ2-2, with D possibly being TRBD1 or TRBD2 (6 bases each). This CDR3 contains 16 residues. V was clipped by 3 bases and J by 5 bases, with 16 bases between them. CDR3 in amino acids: CASSLEGGRDTGELFF. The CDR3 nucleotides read TGTGCCAGCAGTTTGGAGGGGGGCCGGGATACCGGGGAGCTGTTTTTT.

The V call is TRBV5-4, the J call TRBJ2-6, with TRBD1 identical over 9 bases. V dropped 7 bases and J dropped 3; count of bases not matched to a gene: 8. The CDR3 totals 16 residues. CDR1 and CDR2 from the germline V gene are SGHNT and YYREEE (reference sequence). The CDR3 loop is CASGGTGLGGANVLTF. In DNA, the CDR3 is TGTGCCAGCGGAGGGACAGGGTTGGGTGGGGCCAACGTCCTGACTTTC.

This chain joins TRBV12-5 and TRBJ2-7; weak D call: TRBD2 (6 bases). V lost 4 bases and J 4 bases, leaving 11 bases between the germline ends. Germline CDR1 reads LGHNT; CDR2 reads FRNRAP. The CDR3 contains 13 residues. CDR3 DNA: TGTGCTAGTGGTTCGGGGGATTGGTACGAGCAGTACTTC. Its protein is CASGSGDWYEQYF. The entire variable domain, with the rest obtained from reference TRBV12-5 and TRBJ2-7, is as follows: DARVTQTPRHKVTEMGQEVTMRCQPILGHNTVFWYRQTMMQGLELLAYFRNRAPLDDSGMPKDRFSAEMPDATLATLKIQPSEPRDSAVYFCASGSGDWYEQYFGPGTRLTVT.

In nucleotides, the CDR3 is TGTGCCACGAGACAGGGGCCCTCCTACGAGCAGTACTTC. Its translation is CATRQGPSYEQYF. The chain has TRBV19 and TRBJ2-7; TRBD1 matches at 8 bases. The V segment lost 10 bases and the J segment 0 bases; nucleotides outside the gene matches: 5. Per the germline V gene, CDR1 is LNHDA and CDR2 is SQIVND (reference sequence). CDR3 size: 13 residues.

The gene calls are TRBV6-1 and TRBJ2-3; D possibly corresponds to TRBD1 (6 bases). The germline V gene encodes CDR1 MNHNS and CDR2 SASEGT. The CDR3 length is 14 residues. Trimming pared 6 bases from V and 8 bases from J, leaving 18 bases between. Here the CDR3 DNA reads TGTGCCAGCAGAGGGACATTAGAGGCAGGTACGCAGTATTTT. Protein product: CASRGTLEAGTQYF.

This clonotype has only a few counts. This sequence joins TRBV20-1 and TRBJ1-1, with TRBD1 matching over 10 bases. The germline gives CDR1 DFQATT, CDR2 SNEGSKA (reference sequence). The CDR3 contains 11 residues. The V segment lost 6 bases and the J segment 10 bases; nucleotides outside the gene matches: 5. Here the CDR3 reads CSAKGQGRAFF. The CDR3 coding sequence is TGCAGTGCAAAGGGACAGGGGCGAGCTTTCTTT.